The T cell receptor beta chain described here comes from a study of identical twins. About this clonotype: Its antigen is currently unknown. At one boundary the junction diverges from the germline segment, which might be a read error.

All donors comprised healthy Caucasians. The study, taken as a whole, reports: Memory repertoires showed no such pattern, whereas abundant cord blood beta clonotypes carried fewer insertions. The degree of excess twin sharing was weaker in beta out-of-frame sequences.

TCRdb re-analysed the 5' RACE reads in MiXCR, keeping a single row per CDR3 protein. Of 1.5 million to 2 million distinct CDR3 sequences in the sample, under 35% were seen once. CDR1 ENHRY and CDR2 SYGVKD come from the germline V gene. The CDR3 is 16 residues long. The sequenced sample was cord blood. The sequence came from a newborn girl in good health. The chain joins TRBV10-3 to TRBJ2-1; possible D gene TRBD2, 5 bases. CDR3 region: CTISAQVGVSYNEQFF. As DNA, the CDR3 is TGTACCATCAGTGCTCAAGTCGGGGTATCCTACAATGAGCAGTTCTTC.